This entry describes one T cell receptor (beta chain). What it recognizes is unknown. Per germline, CDR1 LNHDA and CDR2 SQIVND (reference sequence). Trimming took off 3 bases at V and 4 bases at J, with 15 bases between the two ends. The CDR3 consists of 15 residues. This sample stems from a study of cytomegalovirus exposure and HLA in healthy donors. The PCR ran on 60 Vbeta and 13 Jbeta primers. This table comes from immunoSEQ multiplex PCR, and its TCRdb copy is limited to in-frame clones, with some not included. The sample gives under 150,000 clones, 60% to 85% of which show up once; around 7% is in the top ten. Study-level findings and limits: Highest at DRB1 and lowest at HLA-C, TCR association rates differed among HLA loci in a later analysis. V- and J-gene trimming in TCR beta was tied to a missense DCLRE1C variant by an analysis performed later. After further analysis at a later stage, some 15,000 TCR beta sequences were associated with HLA alleles at 0.05 false discovery rate.

Sequenced sample: PBMCs. This rearrangement joins TRBV19 to TRBJ1-1; TRBD1 is a possible D gene (6 bases). The sequence was obtained from a man between 40 and 49 years old in good health and CMV-seropositive. CDR3 bases: TGTGCCAGTAGTATTGGGACACTCCCGGGCACTGAAGCTTTCTTT. It yields the protein CASSIGTLPGTEAFF. Complete variable domain (other parts from reference TRBV19 and TRBJ1-1): DGGITQSPKYLFRKEGQNVTLSCEQNLNHDAMYWYRQDPGQGLRLIYYSQIVNDFQKGDIAEGYSVSREKKESFPLTVTSAQKNPTAFYLCASSIGTLPGTEAFFGQGTRLTVV.